This T cell receptor beta chain was found in a study of blood T cells in healthy people across ages. Every sample had a minimum of 7 million PBMCs isolated. Study-wide results and caveats: Considered underestimates were the diversity estimates obtained from one million T cells. There were more naive CD4+ cells and higher diversity in long-lived donors than in aged donors.

In the case of this clonotype: Its target is unknown.

Together with a sample-barcoded 5' primer, a J-beta primer mix was included in a second PCR lasting roughly 6 to 12 cycles. From the 5' RACE reads, TCRdb called clonotypes with MiXCR, one entry per CDR3 protein. Here the sample spans 1.5 million to 2 million distinct CDR3 sequences, 28% being singletons. V lost 6 bases and J 7 bases, leaving 21 bases between the germline ends. The CDR3 loop spans 16 amino acids. Germline V gene data show CDR1 as MDHEN and CDR2 as SYDVKM. The receptor's source is a woman aged 25 to 39 in good health. The chain recombines TRBV28 with TRBJ1-4; D is possibly TRBD1 (6 bases). The sample consisted of blood. The CDR3 region is CASRPQIGGAGEKLFF. CDR3 DNA sequence: TGTGCCAGCAGACCCCAAATCGGGGGCGCGGGTGAAAAACTGTTTTTT. The variable domain in full, completed from reference TRBV28 and TRBJ1-4, reads DVKVTQSSRYLVKRTGEKVFLECVQDMDHENMFWYRQDPGLGLRLIYFSYDVKMKEKGDIPEGYSVSREKKERFSLILESASTNQTSMYLCASRPQIGGAGEKLFFGSGTQLSVL.